What follows are 21 T cell receptor beta chains derived from one specimen sequenced in a study of early T cells in non-severe SARS-CoV-2 infection. In TCRdb, the 5' RACE reads were re-called with MiXCR into one record per CDR3 protein. Of about 82,000 distinct CDR3 sequences listed, approximately 13% are singletons. Sequencing was done on a sample of whole blood. The receptors shown here come from an adult who was a healthcare worker with PCR-confirmed SARS-CoV-2 infection or an uninfected control (not recorded which).

At least ten counts were recorded for this clonotype. The chain carries TRBV14 and TRBJ1-1; D call uncertain. V was pared by 1 base and J by 3 bases, with 3 bases between. The CDR3 runs 12 residues. Germline values: CDR1 SGHDN, CDR2 FVKESK. The DNA of the CDR3 is TGTGCCAGCAGCCAAGGGTACACTGAAGCTTTCTTT. Protein product: CASSQGYTEAFF. The whole variable domain, filled in from reference TRBV14 and TRBJ1-1, reads EAGVTQFPSHSVIEKGQTVTLRCDPISGHDNLYWYRRVMGKEIKFLLHFVKESKQDESGMPNNRFLAERTGGTYSTLKVQPAELEDSGVYFCASSQGYTEAFFGQGTRLTVV.

This clonotype turned up a few times. The chain recombines TRBV6-2 or TRBV6-3 with TRBJ2-3; D is possibly TRBD1 (5 bases). There are 13 residues in the CDR3. CDR1 and CDR2 from the germline V gene are MNHEY and SVGEGT. Trimming pared 8 bases from V and 3 bases from J, leaving 12 bases between. CDR3 region: CASLLRGTDTQYF. The CDR3 coding sequence is TGTGCCAGCCTCCTAAGGGGAACAGATACGCAGTATTTT.

At least ten counts were recorded for this clonotype. The chain recombines TRBV29-1 with TRBJ2-3; the D is unclear. The germline V gene has CDR1 SQVTM and CDR2 ANQGSEA. The CDR3 loop spans 13 amino acids. The V end lost 4 bases, the J end lost 2 bases, and 10 bases lay between the germline ends. The CDR3 bases are TGCAGCGTTGTCGACGGCCTCACAGATACGCAGTATTTT. It translates to CSVVDGLTDTQYF.

V gene TRBV7-6 combines with J gene TRBJ2-2; TRBD1 matches at 10 bases. J was trimmed by 4 bases and V by 7 bases; bases with no gene match: 6. This CDR3 spans 15 amino acids. In germline, CDR1 is SGHVS, CDR2 FNYEAQ. The CDR3 here is CASTPGTGVTGELFF. In DNA form, the CDR3 reads TGTGCCAGCACTCCCGGGACAGGGGTCACCGGGGAGCTGTTTTTT.

The chain recombines TRBV28 with TRBJ2-2; TRBD2 agrees at 9 bases. This CDR3 comprises 14 residues. V lost 6 bases and J lost 5; bases outside the gene matches: 4. The germline V gene has CDR1 MDHEN and CDR2 SYDVKM. As DNA, the CDR3 is TGTGCCAGCAGCCCCGGACTAGCGACCGGGGAGCTGTTTTTT. Encoded protein: CASSPGLATGELFF. The full variable domain, its missing parts supplied by reference TRBV28 and TRBJ2-2, is DVKVTQSSRYLVKRTGEKVFLECVQDMDHENMFWYRQDPGLGLRLIYFSYDVKMKEKGDIPEGYSVSREKKERFSLILESASTNQTSMYLCASSPGLATGELFFGEGSRLTVL.

This chain connects TRBV7-9 to TRBJ2-1; 10 bases map to TRBD1. With 3 bases clipped from V and 4 bases from J, the junction kept 0 bases outside the gene matches. CDR1 and CDR2 (germline): SEHNR, FQNEAQ (reference sequence). This CDR3 has 14 amino acids. The CDR3 region has the DNA TGTGCCAGCAGCTTGGGACAGGGGTACAATGAGCAGTTCTTC. Residues: CASSLGQGYNEQFF.

This clonotype turned up a few times. The chain links TRBV10-3 to TRBJ2-5, with 7 bases identical to TRBD1. The trim removed 6 bases at V and 4 bases at J, leaving 8 bases unmatched. The CDR3 runs 14 residues. CDR1 and CDR2 from the germline V gene are ENHRY and SYGVKD. CDR3 protein: CAISFDRDTETQYF. In nucleotides, the CDR3 is TGTGCCATCAGCTTCGACAGGGACACAGAGACCCAGTACTTC.

This clonotype was seen a handful of times. This rearrangement joins TRBV12-3 or TRBV12-4 to TRBJ1-4; 9 bases align to TRBD1. The CDR3 extends over 14 amino acids. V was clipped by 5 bases and J by 4 bases; unmatched bases: 2. This CDR3 reads CASSPDRGNEKLFF. The CDR3 DNA reads as TGTGCCAGCAGTCCGGACAGGGGTAATGAAAAACTGTTTTTT.

The chain recombines TRBV27 with TRBJ1-1, with TRBD1 matching 9 bases. The germline gives CDR1 MNHEY, CDR2 SMNVEV (reference sequence). V lost 6 bases and J lost 4; bases outside the gene matches: 6. The CDR3 is made up of 14 amino acids. CDR3 nucleotide sequence: TGTGCCAGCAGACGGACAGGGGCAGGCACTGAAGCTTTCTTT. This translates into CASRRTGAGTEAFF.

This clonotype was seen a few times. The genes are TRBV4-1 and TRBJ2-1; D is perhaps TRBD2 (6 bases). CDR1 MGHRA and CDR2 YSYEKL come from the germline V gene. V was cut by 1 base and J by 10 bases, with 17 bases left in between. The CDR3 spans 15 residues. The CDR3 DNA sequence: TGCGCCAGCAGCCAAGGGCGGGGCCGCCGGGGGGAGCAGTTCTTC. Amino acids: CASSQGRGRRGEQFF.

This clonotype turned up a few times. The chain carries TRBV20-1 and TRBJ2-1; 8 bases are shared with TRBD1. The CDR3 is 12 residues long. V shed 8 bases, J shed 7 bases, and the junction held 7 bases outside the gene matches. Germline CDR1 is DFQATT and CDR2 is SNEGSKA (reference sequence). CDR3 bases: TGCAGTTCCCGGGACAGGTTAAATGAGCAGTTCTTC. Encoded protein: CSSRDRLNEQFF.

The CDR3, as DNA: TGTGCCAGCTCACCAAACTCGGGTAGCGAGCAGTACTTC. This codes for CASSPNSGSEQYF. The chain joins TRBV18 to TRBJ2-7; D is undetermined. The V end was cut by 2 bases, the J end by 6 bases, with 11 bases between. Germline loops: CDR1 KGHSH, CDR2 LQKENI. The CDR3 spans 13 residues.

For the CDR3, the DNA is TGCAGTGCTCCCCTTCAAGAGACCCAGTACTTC. Residues: CSAPLQETQYF. This chain uses TRBV20-1 with TRBJ2-5, with D unresolved. The CDR3 is 11 amino acids. Germline CDR1 DFQATT, CDR2 SNEGSKA (reference sequence). The V gene lost 5 bases and the J gene lost 2 bases, with 6 bases spanning the gap.

This clonotype occurred many times. V is TRBV7-3 and J is TRBJ1-1, with unresolved D. Trimming cost V 3 bases and J 2 bases, with 7 bases left between them. CDR1 is SGHTA, CDR2 FQGTGA, per germline. This CDR3 region has 13 residues. The CDR3, as DNA: TGTGCCAGCAGCTTCGGCGGAAACACTGAAGCTTTCTTT. Its translation is CASSFGGNTEAFF.

Ten or more counts support this clonotype. V gene TRBV6-2 or TRBV6-3 combines with J gene TRBJ2-1; 10 bases align to TRBD2. Looked up from germline, CDR1 is MNHEY and CDR2 is SVGEGT. CDR3 length equals 16 residues. The V gene end was trimmed by 6 bases and the J gene end by 2 bases; junction bases not matched to a gene: 7. CDR3 sequence (DNA): TGTGCCAGCAGACTAGCGGGGTCACTGGCCTACAATGAGCAGTTCTTC. Translation: CASRLAGSLAYNEQFF.

CDR3 nucleotides: TGTGCCAGCAGTGACTCGCCCGACGCTAGCACAGATACGCAGTATTTT. Translated: CASSDSPDASTDTQYF. The chain is built from TRBV6-4 and TRBJ2-3; D not resolved. From germline, CDR1 is MRHNA and CDR2 SNTAGT. V was clipped by 0 bases and J by 0 bases, with 10 bases between them. The CDR3 covers 16 residues.

Turning to this clonotype: With a much larger clone just one base away, this may be a read error. The CDR3 DNA is TGTACCAGCTCACGGGACAGGCCCTCGAACACTGAAGCTTTCTTT. This sequence encodes CTSSRDRPSNTEAFF. The chain carries TRBV18 and TRBJ1-1; 8 nucleotides match TRBD1. The CDR3 has 15 amino acids. Germline CDR1 reads KGHSH; CDR2 reads LQKENI.

This clonotype was seen more than once but under ten times. The V gene is TRBV2, the J gene TRBJ2-5; 8 positions agree with TRBD1. The V gene end was trimmed by 9 bases and the J gene end by 1 base; junction bases not matched to a gene: 7. The CDR3 has 14 amino acids. Germline CDR1 SNHLY, CDR2 FYNNEI. The CDR3 is CASTLTGGQETQYF. CDR3 nucleotides: TGTGCCAGTACCCTCACAGGGGGCCAAGAGACCCAGTACTTC.

This clonotype was seen only a few times. The chain joins TRBV7-2 to TRBJ2-1; the match to TRBD2 covers 11 bases. Germline CDR1 and CDR2: SGHTA and FQGNSA. CDR3 length: 16 residues. Trimming removed 5 bases from V and 3 bases from J; junction bases left unmatched: 6. CDR3 sequence reads: CASSVSGRASYNEQFF. The CDR3 bases are TGTGCCAGCAGCGTTAGCGGGAGGGCCAGCTACAATGAGCAGTTCTTC.

The sample holds a few counts of this clonotype. The chain employs TRBV18 and TRBJ2-5; tentatively, D is TRBD1 or TRBD2 (5 bases each). V lost 3 bases, J lost 5 bases, and 7 bases lay in between. The CDR3 sequence is 12 residues long. Germline-derived CDR1 and CDR2 are KGHSH and LQKENI. The CDR3 protein is CASSPGTETQYF. CDR3 bases: TGTGCCAGCTCACCTGGGACGGAGACCCAGTACTTC.

Ten or more counts support this clonotype. J is TRBJ2-1 and V is TRBV27, with no clear D. The CDR3 sequence is 11 residues long. V was pared by 6 bases and J by 4 bases, with 4 bases between. CDR1 is MNHEY and CDR2 is SMNVEV in the germline V gene (reference sequence). CDR3 sequence (DNA): TGTGCCAGCAGCCTGTACAATGAGCAGTTCTTC. It codes for CASSLYNEQFF.